This T cell receptor (beta chain) was retrieved from a study of T-cell memory formation after mild COVID-19. Study outcomes and limitations: CD4+ bias marked clones expanding day 15 to 37, unlike balanced contracting clones. Cross-reactive memory appears to have joined, as suggested by some responding clones showing up in pre-infection memory.

5'RACE primed from the constant segment yielded TCR alpha and TCR beta cDNA libraries bearing sample barcodes and UMIs. TCRdb ran MiXCR on the 5' RACE reads and lists one entry per CDR3 protein. Of about 140,000 distinct CDR3 sequences listed, 15% to 20% are singletons. This clonotype was seen more than once but under ten times. Antigen specificity is unknown. The sequenced sample was PBMCs or a T cell subset sorted from them (not recorded which). The TCR sequence derives from an adult woman who had mild COVID-19 (a few samples of this study predate the infection). Cell type and time point are not known.

The CDR3 loop reads CASSLDGALGWNEQFF. The DNA for the CDR3 is TGCGCCAGCAGCTTGGATGGGGCCCTCGGATGGAATGAGCAGTTCTTC. The chain joins TRBV5-1 to TRBJ2-1, with D possibly being TRBD1 (5 bases). V gave up 0 bases and J gave up 7 bases, with 17 bases separating them. Germline V CDR1 and CDR2: SGHRS, YFSETQ. The CDR3 has 16 residues.